Reported below is one T cell receptor beta chain. The antigen remains undetermined. The CDR3 is 13 amino acids. Germline V gene lookup returns CDR1 MRHNA and CDR2 SNTAGT. Trimming took 2 bases from V and 6 from J, leaving 10 bases between them. The PCR had 60 Vbeta and 13 Jbeta primers. Produced via immunoSEQ multiplex PCR; TCRdb's table is partial and in-frame only. The data contain 130,000 to 150,000 clones, roughly 76% of them seen just once; the ten biggest clones take up more than 3%. The data were obtained in a study of cytomegalovirus exposure and HLA in healthy donors. Findings of the study overall: No immune exposure information besides CMV serostatus was available. Analysis performed later found more than 15,000 TCR beta sequences associated with HLA alleles at 0.05 false discovery rate.

The rearrangement joins TRBV6-4 to TRBJ1-2; D uncertain. This receptor was identified in a man aged 18 to 30 in good health and CMV-seronegative. Sequenced sample: PBMCs. CDR3 region: CASSDGLKDGYTF. CDR3 DNA sequence: TGTGCCAGCAGTGACGGGCTGAAAGATGGCTACACCTTC.